This TCR beta chain was observed in a study of human T cells and chemical hapten exposure. In the source study's methods: Sample-level TCR yields exhibited a median of 95,638, with a range of roughly 20,000 to 700,000. TCRdb fed the RACE reads into MiXCR, producing one record per CDR3 protein. None of the V and J calls come from the authors' own analysis; TCRdb made them. The table records just over 70,000 distinct CDR3 sequences, around 10% of them present only once. Whole-study findings and limits: DPC sensitization did not alter TCRs above 1 in 1000 frequency.

There are 14 residues in the CDR3. Trimming removed 4 bases at V and 2 bases at J, with 6 bases between. The germline gives CDR1 MNHEY, CDR2 SVGAGI. Time point specified: patch test 3, about 24 weeks after DPC sensitization. Treatment reported: therapeutic diphenylcyclopropenone sensitization with weekly scalp DPC. Comments on this clonotype: No antigen is known for it.

The sample here was whole blood, taken in connection with sensitization to the hapten diphenylcyclopropenone (DPC). This chain joins TRBV6-5 and TRBJ2-6; unclear D gene. This sequence originates from a woman in her 50s with alopecia areata. Some clones in this sample may be carry-over from other donors' samples. This chain's CDR3 is CASSSSPGANVLTF. In nucleotides, the CDR3 is TGTGCCAGCAGTTCCTCTCCTGGGGCCAACGTCCTGACTTTC.